One T cell receptor beta chain is described in this entry. The data belong to a study of blood T cell repertoires in COVID-19. About the research overall: Acute and convalescent COVID-19 specimens originated in the United States, Italy and Spain. In each case, the material was cDNA or gDNA derived from T cells, B-cell-depleted T cells, or PBMCs.

How the authors handled the data: Reference gene primers were amplified, and this amplification served to estimate nucleated cell counts. The repertoire was sequenced with immunoSEQ multiplex PCR; TCRdb's copy has only in-frame clones and lacks some. That table supplies the V and J calls and clone size; D and trimming were determined from the DNA. The sample has approximately 150,000 clones, about four fifths seen once. Germline CDR1 ENHRY, CDR2 SYGVKD. The length of the CDR3 is 13 residues. The V end lost 7 bases, the J end lost 3 bases, and 13 bases lay between the germline ends. J is TRBJ2-7 and V is TRBV10-3, with D unresolved. This receptor was identified in a woman between 70 and 85 years old with acute or convalescent COVID-19. Sequencing input: peripheral blood. The CDR3: CAIMGSDRYEQYF. The CDR3 DNA reads TGTGCCATCATGGGCAGTGATCGCTACGAGCAGTACTTC.